The clone carrying this T cell receptor (beta chain) was seen repeatedly, ten times or more. Germline V gives CDR1 MNHNS, CDR2 SASEGT. The length of the CDR3 is 11 residues. With 4 bases removed from V and 10 bases from J, the gap between germline ends came to 10 bases. These data are taken from a study of CD8 T cells in ankylosing spondylitis. TCRdb re-called the 5' RACE reads through MiXCR, storing one row per CDR3 protein. Here the sample spans around 330,000 distinct CDR3 sequences, around a tenth being singletons. V and J are TRBV6-1 and TRBJ1-1, with D hard to call. The sequence was collected from a female donor with ankylosing spondylitis or in good health (not recorded which). Sequencing used blood, either unsorted or a sorted T cell fraction (not recorded which). Written as DNA, the CDR3 is TGTGCCAGCAGTGTAATCGGTGGAGCTTTCTTT. This encodes CASSVIGGAFF.